These 29 T cell receptor beta chains originate from one sample sequenced in a study of T cell changes during pregnancy in multiple sclerosis. Assay: immunoSEQ multiplex PCR; the TCRdb copy retains only in-frame clones and omits some. The sample shows tens of thousands of clones, around 93% of them seen only once. Here the sequenced sample was CD8+ T cells from peripheral blood mononuclear cells, taken in the second trimester of pregnancy. The receptors shown here come from a female donor with multiple sclerosis, enrolled in a pregnancy study.

This clone was seen more than once but under ten times. The V call is TRBV6-5, the J call TRBJ1-5; D call uncertain. V lost 5 bases and J lost 2, with 10 bases in between. CDR1 is MNHEY and CDR2 is SVGAGI in the germline V gene. The CDR3 length is 14 residues. The CDR3 bases are TGTGCCAGCAGTCTCGCCCGGGGCAATCAGCCCCAGCATTTT. This encodes CASSLARGNQPQHF.

The chain couples TRBV28 to TRBJ2-6; TRBD1 aligns across 12 bases. CDR1 is MDHEN and CDR2 is SYDVKM in the germline V gene. The CDR3 is made up of 18 amino acids. Losses at the gene ends were 5 bases for V and 2 bases for J; bases not matched to a gene: 7. CDR3 sequence reads: CASSAPGQGAPGANVLTF. As DNA, the CDR3 is TGTGCCAGCAGTGCCCCGGGACAGGGGGCGCCTGGGGCCAACGTCCTGACTTTC.

The table lists this clone with a count of one. The chain employs TRBV9 and TRBJ2-7, with a weak D call TRBD2 (6 bases). CDR1 SGDLS and CDR2 YYNGEE come from the germline V gene. V was pared by 4 bases and J by 6 bases, with 11 bases between. CDR3 length equals 12 residues. CDR3 DNA: TGTGCCAGCAGCCCGGAGGGGCGCGAGCAGTACTTC. It specifies CASSPEGREQYF. The whole variable domain, filled in from reference TRBV9 and TRBJ2-7, reads DSGVTQTPKHLITATGQRVTLRCSPRSGDLSVYWYQQSLDQGLQFLIQYYNGEERAKGNILERFSAQQFPDLHSELNLSSLELGDSALYFCASSPEGREQYFGPGTRLTVT.

The chain combines TRBV9 with TRBJ2-2; D is perhaps TRBD2 (6 bases). The CDR3 totals 14 residues. Germline-derived CDR1 and CDR2 are SGDLS and YYNGEE. V lost 3 bases to trimming and J lost 5 bases, with 11 bases between them. CDR3 sequence: CASSDLGGTGELFF. In nucleotides, the CDR3 is TGTGCCAGCAGCGACCTCGGGGGAACCGGGGAGCTGTTTTTT. The full variable domain, completed using reference TRBV9 and TRBJ2-2, is DSGVTQTPKHLITATGQRVTLRCSPRSGDLSVYWYQQSLDQGLQFLIQYYNGEERAKGNILERFSAQQFPDLHSELNLSSLELGDSALYFCASSDLGGTGELFFGEGSRLTVL.

This clone was observed a single time. The V gene is TRBV9, the J gene TRBJ2-3; 7 nucleotides line up with TRBD2. Trimming at V came to 4 bases and at J to 1 base, leaving 3 bases not matched to a gene. This CDR3 comprises 14 residues. Germline-derived CDR1 and CDR2 are SGDLS and YYNGEE. The CDR3 loop reads CASSRRGGTDTQYF. CDR3 sequence (DNA): TGTGCCAGCAGCCGTCGGGGGGGCACAGATACGCAGTATTTT.

The chain carries TRBV27 and TRBJ2-3; D is ambiguous. Deletions cut 3 bases from V and 4 bases from J, with 11 bases between. This CDR3 has 14 residues. Germline assignment: CDR1 MNHEY and CDR2 SMNVEV (reference sequence). The chain's CDR3 is CASSFLPLPDTQYF. CDR3 coding DNA: TGTGCCAGCAGTTTTCTTCCGCTACCAGATACGCAGTATTTT.

V and J are TRBV30 and TRBJ2-3; D is perhaps TRBD1 (5 bases). Looked up from germline, CDR1 is GTSNPN and CDR2 is SVGIG (reference sequence). The CDR3 is made up of 16 amino acids. The V end lost 3 bases, the J end lost 0 bases, and 16 bases lay between the germline ends. CDR3 in DNA: TGTGCCTGGAGCAATGGCGACAGCCCTAGCACAGATACGCAGTATTTT. It specifies CAWSNGDSPSTDTQYF. Full variable domain (remainder filled in from reference TRBV30 and TRBJ2-3): SQTIHQWPATLVQPVGSPLSLECTVEGTSNPNLYWYRQAAGRGLQLLFYSVGIGQISSEVPQNLSASRPQDRQFILSSKKLLLSDSGFYLCAWSNGDSPSTDTQYFGPGTRLTVL.

The chain recombines TRBV7-2 with TRBJ2-7; 14 bases agree with TRBD2. The germline CDR1 and CDR2 sequences are SGHTA and FQGNSA. This CDR3 comprises 19 residues. The trim removed 4 bases at V and 3 bases at J, leaving 14 bases unmatched. The CDR3 sequence is CASSSLESGTSGSSYEQYF. DNA of the CDR3: TGTGCCAGCAGCTCCCTAGAGTCCGGGACTAGCGGGAGCAGCTACGAGCAGTACTTC.

The DNA for the CDR3 is TGTGCCTGGAGTCTTCAGGGGGTGCGAATCTATGGCTACACCTTC. This gives the protein CAWSLQGVRIYGYTF. The chain is built from TRBV30 and TRBJ1-2, with TRBD1 matching over 7 bases. Germline assignment: CDR1 GTSNPN and CDR2 SVGIG (reference sequence). Germline trimming cut 2 bases from V and 4 bases from J; bases unmatched to any gene: 10. CDR3 length equals 15 residues.

V and J are TRBV27 and TRBJ2-7; 9 bases match TRBD2. V lost 7 bases to trimming and J lost 5 bases; unmatched junction nucleotides: 6. This CDR3 has 13 residues. Germline V gene sequence: CDR1 MNHEY, CDR2 SMNVEV (reference sequence). This CDR3 is CASISGRSHEQYF. CDR3 sequence (DNA): TGTGCCAGCATTAGCGGGAGAAGCCACGAGCAGTACTTC.

Details on this clone: A junction end diverges from the germline sequence, so it may reflect a read error. The V call is TRBV19, the J call TRBJ2-1; a possible D gene is TRBD1 (6 bases). Germline V lookup: CDR1 LNHDA, CDR2 SQIVND (reference sequence). The CDR3 loop spans 15 amino acids. CDR3 in amino acids: CASSLDGTPYNEQFF. In nucleotides, the CDR3 is TGTGCCAGTAGTTTAGACGGGACACCCTACAATGAGCAGTTCTTC.

V and J are TRBV7-6 and TRBJ2-2; D remains ambiguous. Germline CDR1 reads SGHVS; CDR2 reads FNYEAQ. The CDR3 contains 16 residues. Trimming cost V 2 bases and J 8 bases, with 18 bases left between them. The CDR3 DNA follows: TGTGCCAGCAGCTTAACGACGGAGAGCACTACGGGGGAGCTGTTTTTT. It codes for CASSLTTESTTGELFF.

DNA for the CDR3: TGCGCCAGCAGCACGTATGACAGGGGTAACTATGGCTACACCTTC. Encoded protein: CASSTYDRGNYGYTF. J is TRBJ1-2 and V is TRBV4-1; 8 positions agree with TRBD1. J was trimmed by 1 base and V by 5 bases; bases with no gene match: 6. The CDR3 length is 15 residues. The germline V gene encodes CDR1 MGHRA and CDR2 YSYEKL.

The CDR3 here is CASSIDLRGRADTQYF. For the CDR3, the DNA is TGTGCCAGTAGTATAGATCTTAGAGGCCGAGCTGATACGCAGTATTTT. The rearrangement joins TRBV19 to TRBJ2-3; D is unresolved. V dropped 0 bases and J dropped 6 bases, with 16 bases sitting between them. Germline V lookup: CDR1 LNHDA, CDR2 SQIVND (reference sequence). The CDR3 extends over 16 amino acids.

This chain links TRBV2 with TRBJ1-2; D might be TRBD1 (5 bases). The V gene lost 11 bases and the J gene lost 2 bases, with 18 bases spanning the gap. Looked up from germline, CDR1 is SNHLY and CDR2 is FYNNEI. This CDR3 region has 14 residues. In DNA form, the CDR3 reads TGTGCCCGGCTCGAACAGGACCCCAACTATGGCTACACCTTC. Protein product: CARLEQDPNYGYTF. The whole variable domain, filled in from reference TRBV2 and TRBJ1-2, reads EPEVTQTPSHQVTQMGQEVILRCVPISNHLYFYWYRQILGQKVEFLVSFYNNEISEKSEIFDDQFSVERPDGSNFTLKIRSTKLEDSAMYFCARLEQDPNYGYTFGSGTRLTVV.

This sequence joins TRBV7-9 and TRBJ2-2; D is undetermined. The V gene lost 4 bases and the J gene lost 3 bases, with 6 bases spanning the gap. Germline loops: CDR1 SEHNR, CDR2 FQNEAQ (reference sequence). The CDR3 runs 13 residues. CDR3 nucleotide sequence: TGTGCCAGCAGCTACAGTGACACCGGGGAGCTGTTTTTT. Encoded protein: CASSYSDTGELFF.

The chain links TRBV10-2 to TRBJ2-7; 11 bases agree with TRBD2. Germline V gene sequence: CDR1 WSHSY, CDR2 SAAADI. V trimming: 5 bases; J trimming: 0 bases; junction bases outside the gene matches: 3. The CDR3 is 15 amino acids. CDR3 coding DNA: TGCGCCAGCAGTCGGACTAGCGGGTACTCCTACGAGCAGTACTTC. It encodes CASSRTSGYSYEQYF.

The sample holds a few counts of this clone. V and J are TRBV5-4 and TRBJ2-2; the match to TRBD1 covers 10 bases. Germline CDR1 SGHNT, CDR2 YYREEE (reference sequence). V shed 3 bases and J 4 bases; nucleotides not matched to a gene: 9. This CDR3 is built from 17 residues. Here the CDR3 reads CASSSLTGGLATGELFF. The CDR3 DNA reads as TGTGCCAGCAGCTCACTGACAGGGGGCCTCGCCACCGGGGAGCTGTTTTTT.

The J gene is TRBJ2-7, the V gene TRBV6-1; the D is unclear. The CDR3 runs to 15 residues. Germline values: CDR1 MNHNS, CDR2 SASEGT. The germline V and J ends were trimmed by 1 base and 2 bases, with 12 bases remaining between them. Here the CDR3 DNA reads TGTGCCAGCAGTGAAGTCGCACAGACCACCTACGAGCAGTACTTC. It yields the protein CASSEVAQTTYEQYF.

This clone has only one observation. The chain uses TRBV7-2 and TRBJ2-7; TRBD2 agrees at 7 bases. Germline values: CDR1 SGHTA, CDR2 FQGNSA. The CDR3 extends over 15 amino acids. The V gene end was trimmed by 1 base and the J gene end by 3 bases; junction bases not matched to a gene: 6. DNA of the CDR3: TGTGCCAGCAGCTTAGGGGAGGGGCCACTCTACGAGCAGTACTTC. Residues: CASSLGEGPLYEQYF.

CDR3 in DNA: TGTGCCAGCGAGGGACAACACTGGGAGCAGTACTTC. Protein sequence: CASEGQHWEQYF. This chain joins TRBV5-5 and TRBJ2-7, with D tentatively TRBD1 (6 bases). Trimming took 7 bases from V and 7 from J, leaving 15 bases between them. This CDR3 contains 12 residues. CDR1 and CDR2 (germline): SGHKS, YYEKEE (reference sequence).

The V and J genes are TRBV10-1 and TRBJ2-7; weak D call: TRBD1 (6 bases). In germline, CDR1 is WNHNN, CDR2 SYGVQD (reference sequence). With 0 bases removed from V and 6 bases from J, the gap between germline ends came to 12 bases. The CDR3 covers 14 residues. The CDR3 sequence: CASSESPGVAEQYF. CDR3 nucleotides: TGCGCCAGCAGTGAGTCACCAGGGGTGGCCGAGCAGTACTTC.

The CDR3 spells CASSEQNEQFF. In DNA, the CDR3 is TGTGCCAGCAGTGAACAAAATGAGCAGTTCTTC. The chain carries TRBV6-1 and TRBJ2-1; D is ambiguous. The CDR3 sequence is 11 residues long. The germline V gene encodes CDR1 MNHNS and CDR2 SASEGT. V dropped 2 bases and J dropped 7 bases, with 3 bases sitting between them.

This chain connects TRBV9 to TRBJ2-2, with TRBD1 identical over 7 bases. The J segment lost 6 bases and the V segment lost 4 bases, leaving 6 bases of the junction unmatched. The V gene's germline CDR1 is SGDLS and CDR2 YYNGEE. The CDR3 is 14 amino acids. The CDR3 sequence is CASSLQGWSGELFF. DNA for the CDR3: TGTGCCAGCAGCCTACAGGGGTGGTCCGGGGAGCTGTTTTTT.

This chain connects TRBV6-8 to TRBJ1-4; D remains ambiguous. Germline V gene sequence: CDR1 MNHGY, CDR2 SAAAGT. V lost 6 bases, J lost 6 bases, and 11 bases lay in between. The CDR3 has 13 amino acids. The CDR3 spells CASRATGYEKLFF. The DNA for the CDR3 is TGTGCCAGCAGGGCGACGGGGTATGAAAAACTGTTTTTT.

This clone was counted once. The chain recombines TRBV27 with TRBJ2-7; TRBD2 is a possible D gene (5 bases). Germline values: CDR1 MNHEY, CDR2 SMNVEV (reference sequence). The CDR3 runs 13 residues. Trimming stripped 0 bases from V and 5 bases from J, with 8 bases between. The CDR3 protein is CASSLSSGNEQYF. In DNA, the CDR3 is TGTGCCAGCAGTTTATCCTCGGGGAACGAGCAGTACTTC.

The chain is built from TRBV4-1 and TRBJ1-5; D is possibly TRBD1 (6 bases). The V end was cut by 1 base, the J end by 3 bases, with 7 bases between. The CDR3 contains 14 residues. Germline CDR1 reads MGHRA; CDR2 reads YSYEKL. For the CDR3, the DNA is TGCGCCAGCAGCCAAGGGACAGACAATCAGCCCCAGCATTTT. Translation: CASSQGTDNQPQHF.

V gene TRBV6-5 combines with J gene TRBJ1-2; TRBD1 is a possible D gene (6 bases). The V and J ends lost 0 bases and 3 bases respectively, with 8 bases between them. The CDR3 runs 14 residues. CDR1 is MNHEY and CDR2 is SVGAGI in the germline V gene. The CDR3 nucleotides read TGTGCCAGCAGTTACTCGAGGACAGACTATGGCTACACCTTC. It is translated as CASSYSRTDYGYTF.

The chain carries TRBV27 and TRBJ2-7, with a weak D call TRBD1 (5 bases). The CDR3 is made up of 13 amino acids. Germline CDR1 MNHEY, CDR2 SMNVEV (reference sequence). V was clipped by 5 bases and J by 4 bases, with 12 bases between them. CDR3 sequence reads: CASSPRRQYEQYF. The CDR3 nucleotides are TGTGCCAGCAGTCCCCGGAGACAGTACGAGCAGTACTTC.